This T cell receptor (beta chain) originates from a study of tumor and adjacent non-tumor tissue in lung cancer. Turning to the study itself: Patients comprised 12 adenocarcinoma, 2 squamous cell carcinoma and 1 small cell lung cancer.

The library came from three nested PCR rounds adapted from ARM-PCR protocols. One entry per CDR3 protein results from TCRdb running MiXCR on the multiplex PCR reads. Here the sample spans 200,000 to 250,000 distinct CDR3 sequences, about 76% being singletons. This CDR3 region has 15 residues. The trim removed 3 bases at V and 12 bases at J, leaving 10 bases unmatched. The template was RNA from unsorted bulk tissue. Between August and November 2014, newly diagnosed, chemotherapy-naive lung cancer patients underwent thoracic surgery in China. In regard to this clonotype: Its antigen is currently unknown.

Whole-study results and caveats: Patients with more diverse tumor TCRs had worse survival. Compared with tumor, normal lung showed significantly lower TCR diversity.

This chain links TRBV12-3 or TRBV12-4 with TRBJ1-5; TRBD1 agrees at 11 bases. The receptor was isolated from a man aged 60 to 75 with non-small cell lung cancer. Sequencing input: lung tumor tissue. This CDR3 is CASSLRTGGYQYQHF. The CDR3 nucleotides read TGTGCCAGCAGTTTGCGGACAGGGGGCTATCAGTACCAGCATTTT.